One sample yielded the 15 T cell receptor beta chains listed below, sequenced in a study of blood T cell repertoires in COVID-19. This table comes from immunoSEQ multiplex PCR, and its TCRdb copy is limited to in-frame clones, with some not included. The data hold 130,000 to 150,000 clones, with 84% observed a single time. The source material was PBMCs or T cells enriched from blood (not recorded which). Source of these receptors: a woman aged 50 to 60 who had been exposed to COVID-19.

This chain links TRBV19 with TRBJ1-6; D not certain. Per the germline V gene, CDR1 is LNHDA and CDR2 is SQIVND (reference sequence). Trimming left V 1 base short and J 7 bases short, with 11 bases between. The CDR3 sequence is 15 residues long. The CDR3 region has the DNA TGTGCCAGTAGTATAGTCGAGGGAGCGAATTCACCCCTCCACTTT. Encoded protein: CASSIVEGANSPLHF.

This chain joins TRBV27 and TRBJ1-4; TRBD1 is a possible D gene (6 bases). The CDR3 consists of 17 residues. Looked up from germline, CDR1 is MNHEY and CDR2 is SMNVEV (reference sequence). Trimming left V 0 bases short and J 7 bases short, with 18 bases between. This CDR3 reads CASSLSTLGAYSEKLFF. In DNA, the CDR3 is TGTGCCAGCAGTTTATCGACTCTGGGGGCTTATAGTGAAAAACTGTTTTTT.

This chain connects TRBV27 to TRBJ1-2, with 8 bases identical to TRBD1. Germline CDR1 is MNHEY and CDR2 is SMNVEV (reference sequence). The CDR3 has 18 residues. V lost 6 bases, J lost 4 bases, and 19 bases stayed unmatched. The CDR3 bases are TGTGCCAGCAGCTCGGGACAGGCCGATCGTCGGTCTCCCTATGGCTACACCTTC. This codes for CASSSGQADRRSPYGYTF.

V is TRBV11-1 and J is TRBJ2-2, with 8 bases that match TRBD2. CDR3 length: 16 amino acids. Per germline, CDR1 SGHAT and CDR2 FQDESV (reference sequence). The V and J ends lost 2 bases and 8 bases, in that order; junction bases with no gene match: 10. The CDR3 is CASSLISGGPTGELFF. The CDR3, as DNA: TGTGCCAGCAGCTTAATCAGCGGGGGCCCGACAGGGGAGCTGTTTTTT.

This chain joins TRBV4-3 and TRBJ2-1, with 14 positions matching TRBD2. The germline gives CDR1 LGHNA, CDR2 YSLEER. V lost 4 bases, J lost 3 bases, and 5 bases stayed unmatched. The CDR3 runs to 17 residues. The DNA of the CDR3 is TGCGCCAGCAGCCCTAGACTAGCGGGAGGGAACTACAATGAGCAGTTCTTC. Its protein product is CASSPRLAGGNYNEQFF.

This clone came up once. The chain employs TRBV6-1 and TRBJ2-1; TRBD1 matches at 8 bases. The CDR3 contains 14 residues. Germline V lookup: CDR1 MNHNS, CDR2 SASEGT. V trimming: 3 bases; J trimming: 5 bases; junction bases outside the gene matches: 3. The DNA of the CDR3 is TGTGCCAGCAGTGATTGGACAGGGAACAATGAGCAGTTCTTC. Translated, it gives CASSDWTGNNEQFF.

This clone is labeled large. The rearrangement uses TRBV4-3 and TRBJ2-2; D unresolved. Trimming stripped 1 base from V and 8 bases from J, with 14 bases between. CDR1 and CDR2 from the germline V gene are LGHNA and YSLEER. The CDR3 is 15 amino acids. The CDR3 is CASSQAGAGEGELFF. As DNA, the CDR3 is TGCGCCAGCAGCCAAGCTGGCGCAGGTGAGGGGGAGCTGTTTTTT.

The rearrangement joins TRBV7-2 to TRBJ2-7; 10 bases are shared with TRBD2. This CDR3 region has 16 residues. The V gene end was trimmed by 5 bases and the J gene end by 0 bases; junction bases not matched to a gene: 7. CDR1 SGHTA and CDR2 FQGNSA come from the germline V gene. CDR3 loop: CASSGYSGGSSYEQYF. In nucleotides, the CDR3 is TGTGCCAGCAGCGGATATAGCGGGGGGAGCTCCTACGAGCAGTACTTC.

The CDR3 bases are TGTGCCAGTAGTATGGAACTCAGGGCCAACACTGAAGCTTTCTTT. Protein: CASSMELRANTEAFF. The rearrangement uses TRBV19 and TRBJ1-1, with D possibly being TRBD1 (5 bases). Germline V gives CDR1 LNHDA, CDR2 SQIVND (reference sequence). V was shortened by 3 bases and J by 2 bases, with 13 bases between the two germline ends. The CDR3 covers 15 residues.

V gene TRBV19 combines with J gene TRBJ2-4; TRBD1 is a possible D gene (5 bases). V dropped 4 bases and J dropped 3 bases, with 13 bases sitting between them. Germline lookup yields CDR1 LNHDA and CDR2 SQIVND (reference sequence). The CDR3 is 15 amino acids. The CDR3 nucleotides read TGTGCCAGTAGTAGCCCCAGTCAGGGCAAAAACATTCAGTACTTC. Translating gives CASSSPSQGKNIQYF.

This clone was detected only once. The chain has TRBV29-1 and TRBJ1-2; D call uncertain. The germline V gene encodes CDR1 SQVTM and CDR2 ANQGSEA. This CDR3 is built from 13 residues. V gave up 4 bases and J gave up 7 bases, with 16 bases separating them. The CDR3 DNA follows: TGCAGCGTTGTTCCGGGAGGTTCGGTTGGCTACACCTTC. As protein: CSVVPGGSVGYTF.

This clone was recorded once. CDR3 bases: TGTGCCAGCACCTCCGGGACAGGGCGGACTGAAGCTTTCTTT. Protein sequence: CASTSGTGRTEAFF. This chain links TRBV7-3 with TRBJ1-1; the match to TRBD1 covers 9 bases. The CDR3 sequence is 14 residues long. Germline assignment: CDR1 SGHTA and CDR2 FQGTGA. The V and J ends lost 7 bases and 5 bases, in that order; junction bases with no gene match: 8.

V and J are TRBV7-2 and TRBJ2-3; D is perhaps TRBD2 (7 bases). V was pared by 4 bases and J by 5 bases, with 22 bases between. Germline V gene lookup returns CDR1 SGHTA and CDR2 FQGNSA. CDR3 length: 17 residues. Here the CDR3 reads CASSSRPEGGGGDTQYF. The CDR3 coding sequence is TGTGCCAGCAGCTCCCGACCGGAGGGAGGGGGGGGAGATACGCAGTATTTT.

The chain carries TRBV27 and TRBJ2-2, with D perhaps TRBD1 (5 bases). CDR1 and CDR2 (germline): MNHEY, SMNVEV (reference sequence). The CDR3 extends over 15 amino acids. V lost 0 bases and J 2 bases, leaving 7 bases between the germline ends. CDR3 nucleotides: TGTGCCAGCAGTTTATCGGACACCAACACCGGGGAGCTGTTTTTT. Encoded protein: CASSLSDTNTGELFF.

The chain combines TRBV7-2 with TRBJ1-2, with a possible D match to TRBD1 (6 bases). Germline V gives CDR1 SGHTA, CDR2 FQGNSA. Trimming removed 1 base from V and 5 bases from J, with 11 bases in between. This CDR3 spans 14 amino acids. The CDR3 loop reads CASSLGTGLYGYTF. The CDR3, as DNA: TGTGCCAGCAGCTTAGGAACAGGGTTGTATGGCTACACCTTC.